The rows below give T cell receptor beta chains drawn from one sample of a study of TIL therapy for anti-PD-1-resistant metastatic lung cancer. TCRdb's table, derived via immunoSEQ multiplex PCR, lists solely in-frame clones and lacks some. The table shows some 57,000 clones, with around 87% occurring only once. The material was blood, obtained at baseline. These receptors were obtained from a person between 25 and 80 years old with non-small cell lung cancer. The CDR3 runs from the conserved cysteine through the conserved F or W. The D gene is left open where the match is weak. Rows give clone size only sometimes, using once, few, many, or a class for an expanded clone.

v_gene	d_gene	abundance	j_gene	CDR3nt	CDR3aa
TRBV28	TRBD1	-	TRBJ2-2	TGTGCCAGCAGACCCTCGAAGAGACAGGGGCACACCGGGGAGCTGTTTTTT	CASRPSKRQGHTGELFF
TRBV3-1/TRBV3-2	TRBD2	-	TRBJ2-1	TGTGCCAGCAGCCCGCGGAGCGGGGGGGCCGGGGAGCAGTTCTTC	CASSPRSGGAGEQFF
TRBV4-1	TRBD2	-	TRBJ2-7	TGCGCCAGCAGCGATTCATCTCTAGCGGGGGTCGAGCAGTACTTC	CASSDSSLAGVEQYF
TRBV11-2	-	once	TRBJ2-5	TGTGCCAGCAGCTTGGGCCTCTTGACCCAGTACTTC	CASSLGLLTQYF
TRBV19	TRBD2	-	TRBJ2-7	TGTGCCAGTAGGTCTAGCGGAACCTACGAGCAGTACTTC	CASRSSGTYEQYF
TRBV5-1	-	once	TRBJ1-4	TGCGCCAGCAGCTTAGATTTCTCCCCGGGTGAAAAACTGTTTTTT	CASSLDFSPGEKLFF
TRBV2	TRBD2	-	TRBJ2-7	TGTGCCAGCAGTGAACGGGTTCTAGCGGGGGGAGCCTCCTACGAGCAGTACTTC	CASSERVLAGGASYEQYF
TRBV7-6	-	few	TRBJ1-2	TGTGCCAGCAGCCCCGCAGAGAACTATGGCTACACCTTC	CASSPAENYGYTF
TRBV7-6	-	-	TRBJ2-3	TGTGCCAGCAGCTCGGGACTCGGCGCAGATACGCAGTATTTT	CASSSGLGADTQYF
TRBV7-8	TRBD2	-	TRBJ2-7	TGTGCCAGCAGCTCGCTACTAGCGGGAATGCACTACGAGCAGTACTTC	CASSSLLAGMHYEQYF
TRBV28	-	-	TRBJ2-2	TGTGCCAGCACTACTAGTTTCGGTAGAGGGACCGGGGAGCTGTTTTTT	CASTTSFGRGTGELFF
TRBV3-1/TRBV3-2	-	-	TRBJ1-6	TGTGCCAGCCAGCCTAGGGCAGACAATTCACCCCTCCACTTT	CASQPRADNSPLHF
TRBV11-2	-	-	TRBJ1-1	TGTGCCAGCAGCTTAACGGGGCAGACAATGAACACTGAAGCTTTCTTT	CASSLTGQTMNTEAFF
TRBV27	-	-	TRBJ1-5	TGTGCCAGCAGTTTATCCTACACTAGCAATCAGCCCCAGCATTTT	CASSLSYTSNQPQHF
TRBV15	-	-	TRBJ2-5	TGTGCCACCAGCAGCGCCAAGGGGGGTGGTAAATTGGAGACCCAGTACTTC	CATSSAKGGGKLETQYF
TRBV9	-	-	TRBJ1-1	TGTGCCAGCAGCGTAGAGGGCGGCAGGACTGAAGCTTTCTTT	CASSVEGGRTEAFF
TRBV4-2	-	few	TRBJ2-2	TGTGCCAGCAGCCTCCGGAGTGGCGGGGAGCTGTTTTTT	CASSLRSGGELFF
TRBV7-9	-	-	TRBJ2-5	TGTGCCAGCAGCCTCTTGGGCAGGGGTTCCCAAGAGACCCAGTACTTC	CASSLLGRGSQETQYF
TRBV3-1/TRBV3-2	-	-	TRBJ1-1	TGTGCCAGCAGCCAAGAGAGAGGGACTGAAGCTTTCTTT	CASSQERGTEAFF
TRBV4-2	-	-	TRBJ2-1	TGTGCCAGCAGCCTACTAGGAGGGGGGCTAGGGACCTACAATGAGCAGTTCTTC	CASSLLGGGLGTYNEQFF
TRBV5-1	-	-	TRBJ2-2	TGCGCCAGCAGCCTGGGGGTTACCGGGGAGCTGTTTTTT	CASSLGVTGELFF
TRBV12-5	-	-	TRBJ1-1	TGTGCTAGTGCAGCAAAGATCAGGGGCGATGGTGAAGCTTTCTTT	CASAAKIRGDGEAFF
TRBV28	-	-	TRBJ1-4	TGTGCCAGCACCTCCCCGGGTGGAGATGAAAAACTGTTTTTT	CASTSPGGDEKLFF
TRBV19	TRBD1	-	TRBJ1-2	TGTGCCAGTAGTACACGGGACAGTTACTATGGCTACACCTTC	CASSTRDSYYGYTF
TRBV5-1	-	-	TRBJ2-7	TGCGCCAGCAGCTTGGTTTCGGACCCCTACGAGCAGTACTTC	CASSLVSDPYEQYF
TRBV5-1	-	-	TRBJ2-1	TGCGCCAGCAGCTTGGAGGCAGGGGACTACAATGAGCAGTTCTTC	CASSLEAGDYNEQFF
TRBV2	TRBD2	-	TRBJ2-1	TGTGCCAGCACCTACGGGGGGGCATCCTACAATGAGCAGTTCTTC	CASTYGGASYNEQFF
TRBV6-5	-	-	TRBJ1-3	TGTGCCAGCAGTTTCCGGTCCAGAGGAAACACCATATATTTT	CASSFRSRGNTIYF
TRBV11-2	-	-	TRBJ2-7	TGTGCCAGCAGCTTAGGGGCAGCCAAATACGAGCAGTACTTC	CASSLGAAKYEQYF
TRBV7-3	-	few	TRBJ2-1	TGTGCCAGCGGAATCCCCGGGGGAAACAATGAGCAGTTCTTC	CASGIPGGNNEQFF
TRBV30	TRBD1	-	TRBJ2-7	TGTGCCTGGAGTGGTTTGGGACAGGGATTGTACGAGCAGTACTTC	CAWSGLGQGLYEQYF
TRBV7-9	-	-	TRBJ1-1	TGTGCCAGCAGCTTAGGTCTTGCAGCCCGCTTT	CASSLGLAARF
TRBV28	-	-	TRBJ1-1	TGTGCCAGCAGTTTAACGGCAGGGGAAGGTGATACTGAAGCTTTCTTT	CASSLTAGEGDTEAFF
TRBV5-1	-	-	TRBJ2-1	TGCGCCAGCAGCAGCGGTGGGACGGCTAATGGGTACTCCTACAATGAGCAGTTCTTC	CASSSGGTANGYSYNEQFF
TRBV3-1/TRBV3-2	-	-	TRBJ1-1	TGTGCCAGCGCTACGACGCAGGTAGCGGGAGCTTTCTTT	CASATTQVAGAFF
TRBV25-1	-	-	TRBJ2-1	TGTGCCAGCAGTGAATATACGGGTCCCAATGAGCAGTTCTTC	CASSEYTGPNEQFF
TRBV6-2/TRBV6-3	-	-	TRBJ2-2	TGTGCCAGCAGTCCCCTTGATGGACGTACCGGGGAGCTGTTTTTT	CASSPLDGRTGELFF
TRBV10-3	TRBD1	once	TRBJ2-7	TGTGCCATCAGTGTTAGGACAGGCTACGAGCAGTACTTC	CAISVRTGYEQYF
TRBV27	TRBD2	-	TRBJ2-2	TGTGCCAGCAGTGCGGGACTAGCGGGAGTGGACGGGGAGCTGTTTTTT	CASSAGLAGVDGELFF
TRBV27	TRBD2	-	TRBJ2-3	TGTGCCAGCAGTCCACTAGCGCCTTCGGGCACAGATACGCAGTATTTT	CASSPLAPSGTDTQYF
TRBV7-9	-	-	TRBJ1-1	TGTGCCAGCAGCCCCGGACCGGCGGAAGATAAAGCTTTCTTT	CASSPGPAEDKAFF
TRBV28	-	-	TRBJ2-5	TGTGCCAGCAGCCCCAGGACCCGATCCCAGTCCCAGTACTTC	CASSPRTRSQSQYF
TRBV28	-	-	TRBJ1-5	TGTGCCAGCAGCCCTACAGGGACTTATAGCAATCAGCCCCAGCATTTT	CASSPTGTYSNQPQHF